A single sample is the source of the 8 T cell receptor beta chains below, sequenced in a study of T cell repertoires in cytomegalovirus infection (dated by TCRdb to about 2019). In light of the paper, this sample's treatment or condition label describes: in vitro stimulation with specific CMV peptide epitopes to enrich CMV-specific T cells. Reads for this sample came from an Illumina HiSeq 1500. TCRdb trimmed public reads at Q25 via fastp, called clones via MiXCR and kept in-frame beta chains. Each record represents a unique CDR3 protein, reported with the most common genes and DNA among its rows. For this sample the table gives a few hundred thousand distinct CDR3 sequences, of which approximately 40% were detected only once. Of the sample, 48% is held by the ten largest clones. The antigens these receptors bind are not known. The specimen comprised cultured PBMCs, sampled from culture after CMV antigen stimulation. These receptor sequences come from a human donor in good health (CMV status not recorded). Some clones in this sample may be carry-over from other donors' samples.

The table lists this clonotype with many counts. The chain couples TRBV12-3 or TRBV12-4 to TRBJ2-1; 13 nucleotides align to TRBD2. The CDR3 runs 18 residues. The J segment lost 8 bases and the V segment lost 3 bases, leaving 13 bases of the junction unmatched. This CDR3 is CASSFPRRLAGGMDEQFF. In DNA, the CDR3 is TGTGCCAGCAGTTTCCCTCGAAGACTAGCGGGGGGAATGGATGAGCAGTTCTTC.

Many counts were recorded for this clonotype. This chain links TRBV7-2 with TRBJ2-3, with D uncertain. In germline, CDR1 is SGHTA, CDR2 FQGNSA. Trimming took off 5 bases at V and 4 bases at J, with 10 bases between the two ends. The CDR3 runs 13 residues. CDR3 nucleotide sequence: TGTGCCAGCAGCGTAACCGGCCCAGATACGCAGTATTTT. Protein product: CASSVTGPDTQYF.

This chain connects TRBV7-8 to TRBJ1-6; TRBD1 matches at 9 bases. Unmatched junction bases numbered 8, after V lost 3 bases and J lost 5 bases. The CDR3 sequence is 17 residues long. From germline, CDR1 is SGHVS and CDR2 FQNEAQ. The CDR3 coding sequence is TGTGCCAGCAGCTTCGGGACAGGGCTAAGGCATAATTCACCCCTCCACTTT. Translation: CASSFGTGLRHNSPLHF.

DNA for the CDR3: TGTGCCAGCAGTGGGGGACTAGCGGGTTACAATGAGCAGTTCTTC. It encodes CASSGGLAGYNEQFF. V gene TRBV2 combines with J gene TRBJ2-1; TRBD2 agrees at 12 bases. With V trimmed by 4 bases and J by 4 bases, 2 bases remained unmatched. Germline-derived CDR1 and CDR2 are SNHLY and FYNNEI. This CDR3 has 15 residues. Full variable domain (outside the CDR3, taken from reference TRBV2 and TRBJ2-1): EPEVTQTPSHQVTQMGQEVILRCVPISNHLYFYWYRQILGQKVEFLVSFYNNEISEKSEIFDDQFSVERPDGSNFTLKIRSTKLEDSAMYFCASSGGLAGYNEQFFGPGTRLTVL.

A few counts support this clonotype. The chain employs TRBV12-3 or TRBV12-4 and TRBJ1-1; 8 bases line up with TRBD1. CDR3 length: 14 amino acids. The V and J ends lost 6 bases and 1 base, in that order; junction bases with no gene match: 4. CDR3 sequence: CASRTGAQNTEAFF. CDR3 nucleotide sequence: TGTGCCAGCAGGACAGGGGCCCAGAACACTGAAGCTTTCTTT.

V usage is TRBV5-1 and J usage is TRBJ1-1, with 7 bases that match TRBD1. The CDR3 contains 16 residues. Trimming removed 1 base from V and 3 bases from J; junction bases left unmatched: 9. Germline CDR1 and CDR2: SGHRS and YFSETQ. The CDR3 DNA reads as TGCGCCAGCAGCTTGTGGGGGGGGACAGACTACACTGAAGCTTTCTTT. This encodes CASSLWGGTDYTEAFF.

V usage is TRBV7-9 and J usage is TRBJ2-7, with D maybe TRBD1 (6 bases). This CDR3 region has 12 residues. The germline V gene encodes CDR1 SEHNR and CDR2 FQNEAQ (reference sequence). V gave up 5 bases and J gave up 4 bases, with 9 bases separating them. CDR3: CASSRDRYEQYF. Written as DNA, the CDR3 is TGTGCCAGCAGCCGAGACAGGTACGAGCAGTACTTC. The whole variable domain, remainder taken from reference TRBV7-9 and TRBJ2-7, is DTGVSQNPRHKITKRGQNVTFRCDPISEHNRLYWYRQTLGQGPEFLTYFQNEAQLEKSRLLSDRFSAERPKGSFSTLEIQRTEQGDSAMYLCASSRDRYEQYFGPGTRLTVT.

CDR3 loop: CASRTGAIGYTF. The CDR3, as DNA: TGTGCCAGCCGGACAGGGGCTATTGGCTACACCTTC. The chain has TRBV25-1 and TRBJ1-2, with 9 positions matching TRBD1. CDR1 is MGHDK, CDR2 SYGVNS, per germline. The V segment lost 8 bases and the J segment 7 bases; nucleotides outside the gene matches: 5. The CDR3 totals 12 residues.